The present T cell receptor (beta chain) was sequenced within a study of PD-L1 blockade in urothelial cancer. Overall study: Between 0 and 3 prior chemotherapy regimens had been given to patients. The study's findings and limits: Below-median TCR clonality that was measured in pretreatment blood predicted better survival.

V was shortened by 2 bases and J by 5 bases, with 21 bases between the two germline ends. From germline, CDR1 is SGHTA and CDR2 FQGNSA. The CDR3 totals 17 residues. Assay: immunoSEQ multiplex PCR; the TCRdb copy retains only in-frame clones and omits some. The sample has under 100,000 clones, about 90% seen once. The time point here: pretreatment peripheral blood. A total of 1 to 8 samples per patient were collected pretreatment and on-treatment. In regard to this clone: Antigen unknown.

The clonotype comes from a man between 60 and 75 years old with urothelial cancer. V gene TRBV7-2 combines with J gene TRBJ2-5; weak D call: TRBD2 (6 bases). Here the sequenced sample was PBMCs, taken around atezolizumab (anti-PD-L1) treatment. The CDR3 sequence: CASSLYPGDPTYETQYF. The CDR3 DNA follows: TGTGCCAGCAGCTTATATCCGGGGGACCCCACGTACGAGACCCAGTACTTC.